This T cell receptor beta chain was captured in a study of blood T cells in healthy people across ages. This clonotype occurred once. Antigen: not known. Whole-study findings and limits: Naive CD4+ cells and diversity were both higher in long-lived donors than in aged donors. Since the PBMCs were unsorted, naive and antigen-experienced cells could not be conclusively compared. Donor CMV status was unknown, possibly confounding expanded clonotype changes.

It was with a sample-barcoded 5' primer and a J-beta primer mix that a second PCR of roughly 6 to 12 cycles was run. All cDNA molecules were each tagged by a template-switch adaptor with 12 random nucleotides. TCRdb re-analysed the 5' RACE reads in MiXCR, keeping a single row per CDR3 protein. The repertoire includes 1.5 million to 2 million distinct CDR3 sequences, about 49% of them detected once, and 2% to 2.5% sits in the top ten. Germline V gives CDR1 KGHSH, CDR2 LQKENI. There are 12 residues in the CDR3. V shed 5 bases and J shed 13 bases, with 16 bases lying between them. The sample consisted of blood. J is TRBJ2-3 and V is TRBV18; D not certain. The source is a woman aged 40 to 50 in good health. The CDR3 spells CASSEGKRGEYF. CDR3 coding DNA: TGTGCCAGCTCAGAAGGAAAGCGTGGGGAGTATTTT.